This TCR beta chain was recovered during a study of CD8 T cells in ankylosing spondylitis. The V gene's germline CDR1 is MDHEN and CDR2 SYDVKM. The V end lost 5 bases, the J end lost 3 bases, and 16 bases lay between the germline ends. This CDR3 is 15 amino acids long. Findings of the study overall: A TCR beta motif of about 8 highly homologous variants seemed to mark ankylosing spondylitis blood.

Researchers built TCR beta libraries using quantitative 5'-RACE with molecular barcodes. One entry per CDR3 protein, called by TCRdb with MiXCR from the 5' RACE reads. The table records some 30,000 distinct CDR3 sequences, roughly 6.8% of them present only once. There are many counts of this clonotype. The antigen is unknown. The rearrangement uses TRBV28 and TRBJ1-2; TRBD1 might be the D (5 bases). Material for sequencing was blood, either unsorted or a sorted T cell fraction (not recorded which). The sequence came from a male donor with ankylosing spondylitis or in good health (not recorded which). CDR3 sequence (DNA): TGTGCCAGCAGTCGCCCGGGACTCGGAGACTATGGCTACACCTTC. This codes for CASSRPGLGDYGYTF.